Shown below are 6 T cell receptor beta chains from a single sample sequenced in a study of T cell responses to AZD1222 COVID-19 vaccine. Sequenced by immunoSEQ multiplex PCR; TCRdb stores in-frame clones only, minus some. This sample has roughly 97,000 clones, with approximately 91% found just once. The starting material was peripheral blood, obtained on day 0 of AZD1222 vaccination. The receptors were sampled from an adult in good health.

The chain has TRBV7-9 and TRBJ1-2; TRBD1 might be the D (6 bases). The V end lost 5 bases, the J end lost 8 bases, and 15 bases lay between the germline ends. The germline V gene has CDR1 SEHNR and CDR2 FQNEAQ (reference sequence). The CDR3 runs 13 residues. CDR3 DNA: TGTGCCAGCAGCCCCGGGACAACCTGGGGCTACACCTTC. Protein: CASSPGTTWGYTF.

V and J are TRBV6-5 and TRBJ1-1; D not resolved. V lost 7 bases and J 1 base, leaving 10 bases between the germline ends. Germline lookup yields CDR1 MNHEY and CDR2 SVGAGI. The CDR3 loop spans 13 amino acids. CDR3 amino acids: CASTPPENTEAFF. The CDR3 DNA is TGTGCCAGCACCCCCCCAGAGAACACTGAAGCTTTCTTT.

This chain uses TRBV9 with TRBJ1-3; tentatively, D is TRBD1 (6 bases). Germline loops: CDR1 SGDLS, CDR2 YYNGEE. With 4 bases removed from V and 1 base from J, the gap between germline ends came to 24 bases. The CDR3 totals 19 residues. The CDR3 protein is CASSPDLQGRGLSGNTIYF. The CDR3 DNA follows: TGTGCCAGCAGCCCCGACCTCCAGGGGAGGGGATTGTCTGGAAACACCATATATTTT.

The V and J genes are TRBV5-6 and TRBJ2-5; 15 bases map to TRBD2. The CDR3 has 16 residues. J was trimmed by 2 bases and V by 4 bases; bases with no gene match: 3. CDR1 SGHDT and CDR2 YYEEEE come from the germline V gene. The CDR3 region has the DNA TGTGCCAGCAGCGGACTAGCGGGGGGGCTTCAAGAGACCCAGTACTTC. It yields the protein CASSGLAGGLQETQYF.

The rearrangement joins TRBV29-1 to TRBJ2-5; no definite D call. The germline V gene has CDR1 SQVTM and CDR2 ANQGSEA. The CDR3 has 13 residues. Trimming removed 3 bases from V and 7 bases from J, with 15 bases in between. In DNA, the CDR3 is TGCAGCGTTGACCTAGTGGGCGAAGCGACCCAGTACTTC. This codes for CSVDLVGEATQYF.

The rearrangement joins TRBV6-5 to TRBJ2-7, with D possibly matching TRBD1 (5 bases). The CDR3 runs to 12 residues. V was shortened by 5 bases and J by 3 bases, with 8 bases between the two germline ends. Germline V gives CDR1 MNHEY, CDR2 SVGAGI. As DNA, the CDR3 is TGTGCCAGCAGTCCCCAGGGCTACGAGCAGTACTTC. Protein product: CASSPQGYEQYF.